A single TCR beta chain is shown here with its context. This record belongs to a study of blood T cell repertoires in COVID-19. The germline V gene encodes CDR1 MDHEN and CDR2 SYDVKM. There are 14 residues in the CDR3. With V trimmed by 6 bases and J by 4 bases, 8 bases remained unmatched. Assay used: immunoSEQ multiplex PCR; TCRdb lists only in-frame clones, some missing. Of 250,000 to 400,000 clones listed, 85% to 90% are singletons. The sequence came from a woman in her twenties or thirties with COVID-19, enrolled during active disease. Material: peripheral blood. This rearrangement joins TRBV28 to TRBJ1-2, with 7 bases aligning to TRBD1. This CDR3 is CASSPGGISYGYTF. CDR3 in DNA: TGTGCCAGCAGCCCAGGGGGAATAAGCTATGGCTACACCTTC.